The rows below give T cell receptor beta chains drawn from one sample of a study of blood T cell repertoires in COVID-19. Sequencing used immunoSEQ multiplex PCR; TCRdb keeps in-frame clones, though not all of them. The sample carries 200,000 to 250,000 clones, roughly 79% recorded once. Sequencing was carried out using PBMCs or T cells enriched from blood (not recorded which). The receptors shown here come from a woman in her forties or fifties with acute COVID-19. CDR3s include the opening cysteine and the closing phenylalanine or tryptophan. The order of the fields is D gene, clone size, V gene, J gene, CDR3 protein, CDR3 DNA. The D gene is left open where the match is weak. A clone size is listed for some rows: how often the clone was seen (once, few, many), or a class if it is expanded.

>TRBD1|-|TRBV28|TRBJ1-2
CASSPVGRGPRDYGYTF
TGTGCCAGCAGTCCCGTTGGCAGGGGGCCTCGTGACTATGGCTACACCTTC
>-|-|TRBV7-2|TRBJ2-3
CASSLGFVAKETQYF
TGTGCCAGCAGCTTAGGTTTCGTCGCGAAGGAGACGCAGTATTTT
>-|-|TRBV9|TRBJ1-3
CASSGEETIYF
TGTGCCAGCAGCGGAGAAGAGACCATATATTTT
>-|few|TRBV6-5|TRBJ2-2
CASRRTPTGELFF
TGTGCCAGCAGACGGACACCCACCGGGGAGCTGTTTTTT
>-|-|TRBV10-3|TRBJ2-2
CAAYAGLIAGELFF
TGTGCCGCATACGCGGGGCTAATCGCCGGGGAGCTGTTTTTT
>TRBD2|-|TRBV9|TRBJ2-3
CASSVGTSEYTDTQYF
TGTGCCAGCAGCGTAGGGACTAGCGAATACACAGATACGCAGTATTTT
>TRBD1|-|TRBV6-5|TRBJ1-2
CASSSRTGGEHGYTF
TGTGCCAGCAGTTCTAGGACAGGGGGCGAACATGGCTACACCTTC
>TRBD2|-|TRBV7-2|TRBJ2-1
CASSLIAGGYNEQFF
TGTGCCAGCAGCTTAATCGCGGGGGGGTACAATGAGCAGTTCTTC
>-|once|TRBV7-8|TRBJ1-2
CASSFAQDYGYTF
TGTGCCAGCAGCTTTGCTCAGGACTATGGCTACACCTTC
>-|-|TRBV14|TRBJ2-7
CASSRGAPPYEQYF
TGTGCCAGCAGCAGGGGCGCGCCGCCCTACGAGCAGTACTTC
>TRBD2|-|TRBV4-1|TRBJ2-7
CASSQASGRNYEQYF
TGCGCCAGCAGCCAAGCTAGCGGGAGAAACTACGAGCAGTACTTC
>TRBD1|few|TRBV6-5|TRBJ1-2
CASTRNRGDYGYTF
TGTGCCAGCACAAGAAACAGGGGAGACTATGGCTACACCTTC
>TRBD2|-|TRBV19|TRBJ2-1
CASSLGTSGSYEQFF
TGTGCCAGTAGTCTCGGGACTAGCGGGAGCTATGAGCAGTTCTTC
>-|once|TRBV4-3|TRBJ2-1
CASSQGPNQDEQFF
TGCGCCAGCAGCCAAGGCCCTAATCAGGATGAGCAGTTCTTC
>-|-|TRBV27|TRBJ1-2
CASKSPNYGYTF
TGTGCCAGCAAATCTCCTAACTATGGCTACACCTTC
>-|-|TRBV6-2/TRBV6-3|TRBJ2-7
CASSTKAQGGNEQYF
TGTGCCAGCAGTACCAAAGCCCAGGGAGGCAACGAGCAGTACTTC
>-|-|TRBV6-5|TRBJ1-2
CASSYGGGEYGYTF
TGTGCCAGCAGTTACGGTGGAGGGGAGTATGGCTACACCTTC
>TRBD1|-|TRBV11-3|TRBJ2-7
CASSLGDRGSEQYF
TGTGCCAGCAGCTTAGGGGACAGGGGGTCCGAGCAGTACTTC
>-|-|TRBV6-6|TRBJ1-1
CASSYGSGEAFF
TGTGCCAGCAGTTACGGGTCCGGGGAAGCTTTCTTT
>-|few|TRBV6-1|TRBJ2-6
CASSGIGRSGANVLTF
TGTGCCAGCAGTGGAATTGGGCGCTCCGGGGCCAACGTCCTGACTTTC
>-|-|TRBV7-2|TRBJ1-2
CASSLSSGQNYGYTF
TGTGCCAGCAGCTTATCTTCTGGACAGAACTATGGCTACACCTTC
>-|-|TRBV14|TRBJ1-3
CASSQQVQSSGNTIYF
TGTGCCAGCAGCCAACAGGTCCAGAGCTCTGGAAACACCATATATTTT
>TRBD2|-|TRBV7-2|TRBJ2-1
CASSLVAGGLINEQFF
TGTGCCAGCAGCTTAGTAGCGGGGGGCCTCATCAATGAGCAGTTCTTC
>-|-|TRBV5-8|TRBJ1-5
CASSLKRYSNQPQHF
TGTGCCAGCAGCTTGAAACGGTATAGCAATCAGCCCCAGCATTTT
>-|-|TRBV10-3|TRBJ2-3
CAISGTSTDTQYF
TGTGCCATTTCCGGGACTAGCACAGATACGCAGTATTTT
>-|-|TRBV4-1|TRBJ1-2
CASSRLTENYGYTF
TGCGCCAGCAGCCGGTTGACAGAAAACTATGGCTACACCTTC
>TRBD2|once|TRBV24-1|TRBJ2-1
CATSAAGGRAVEQFF
TGTGCCACCAGTGCAGCGGGCGGGAGGGCCGTTGAGCAGTTCTTC
>-|-|TRBV7-9|TRBJ2-3
CASSLERWTDTQYF
TGTGCCAGCAGCTTAGAGCGGTGGACAGATACGCAGTATTTT
>-|-|TRBV4-3|TRBJ2-5
CASSQDRGETQYF
TGCGCCAGCAGCCAAGACAGGGGAGAGACCCAGTACTTC
>-|-|TRBV18|TRBJ2-1
CASSPQRVIGDNEQFF
TGTGCCAGCTCACCCCAAAGGGTTATCGGGGACAATGAGCAGTTCTTC
>-|-|TRBV5-4|TRBJ1-1
CASSSDPGHLNTEAFF
TGTGCCAGCAGCTCGGACCCGGGACACTTGAACACTGAAGCTTTCTTT
>-|-|TRBV29-1|TRBJ1-3
CSVDSSSGNTIYF
TGCAGCGTTGATTCGAGCTCTGGAAACACCATATATTTT
>-|-|TRBV19|TRBJ2-7
CASSIDTQSYEQYF
TGTGCCAGTAGTATAGATACGCAGTCGTACGAGCAGTACTTC
>TRBD1|-|TRBV15|TRBJ1-6
CATSRERGLNSPLHF
TGTGCCACCAGCAGAGAAAGGGGGCTAAATTCACCCCTCCACTTT
>TRBD1|few|TRBV9|TRBJ1-6
CASSVDRGLSSPLHF
TGTGCCAGCAGCGTGGACAGGGGGCTGAGTTCACCCCTCCACTTT
>-|-|TRBV2|TRBJ2-7
CASSEWAGRYEQYF
TGTGCCAGCAGTGAATGGGCAGGGCGCTACGAGCAGTACTTC
>-|-|TRBV18|TRBJ2-3
CASSNDRNTDTQYF
TGTGCCAGCTCTAACGACAGGAATACAGATACGCAGTATTTT
>TRBD1|-|TRBV19|TRBJ1-6
CASSIDYNTRDRGLSPLHF
TGTGCCAGTAGTATCGACTATAATACTCGGGACAGGGGGCTATCACCCCTCCACTTT
>-|-|TRBV18|TRBJ1-5
CASSPPQGVGNQPQHF
TGTGCCAGCTCACCACCGCAGGGCGTGGGGAATCAGCCCCAGCATTTT
>-|-|TRBV7-9|TRBJ1-1
CASRVPGTEAFF
TGTGCCAGCAGGGTACCGGGGACTGAAGCTTTCTTT
>-|-|TRBV7-2|TRBJ2-5
CASSFMRGGETQYF
TGTGCCAGCAGCTTTATGCGGGGTGGGGAGACCCAGTACTTC
>TRBD2|-|TRBV7-8|TRBJ2-3
CASSLVGGAGGTDTQYF
TGTGCCAGCAGCTTAGTAGGAGGAGCGGGAGGCACAGATACGCAGTATTTT
>-|-|TRBV7-2|TRBJ1-3
CASSLQAPGNTIYF
TGTGCCAGCAGCCTTCAAGCACCTGGAAACACCATATATTTT
>-|-|TRBV6-5|TRBJ1-2
CASKRTAFGYGYTF
TGTGCCAGCAAGAGGACAGCCTTTGGGTATGGCTACACCTTC